Each of the 25 T cell receptor beta chains below was sequenced from the same sample in a study of response to subunit inactivated influenza vaccine. MiXCR, applied by TCRdb to the RT-PCR reads, yields one record per CDR3 protein. The sample consists of around 490,000 distinct CDR3 sequences, approximately 7.1% of them appearing once. Source: PBMCs from blood, taken less than 25 months after vaccination. The origin of the receptors is a man in his fifties or sixties who received an inactivated influenza vaccine.

J is TRBJ2-6 and V is TRBV2; D ambiguous. The CDR3 contains 15 residues. The germline V gene has CDR1 SNHLY and CDR2 FYNNEI. Trimming pared 6 bases from V and 1 base from J, leaving 10 bases between. The CDR3 coding sequence is TGTGCCAGCAGCAGTAGTCTATCTGGGGCCAACGTCCTGACTTTC. As protein: CASSSSLSGANVLTF.

The chain is built from TRBV5-1 and TRBJ2-7, with D perhaps matching TRBD1 (5 bases). CDR3 length equals 14 residues. Per germline, CDR1 SGHRS and CDR2 YFSETQ. Between the trimmed V and J ends, which lost 0 bases and 7 bases, there was a span of 14 bases. The CDR3, as DNA: TGCGCCAGCAGCTTGGGTCCCAGGGATGAGGAGCAGTACTTC. It translates to CASSLGPRDEEQYF.

This clonotype was observed at least ten times. The chain carries TRBV20-1 and TRBJ2-7; no clear D. Germline V gene sequence: CDR1 DFQATT, CDR2 SNEGSKA (reference sequence). V dropped 2 bases and J dropped 0 bases, with 5 bases sitting between them. This CDR3 contains 12 residues. Here the CDR3 DNA reads TGCAGTGCTAGAATTGACTCCTACGAGCAGTACTTC. Translating gives CSARIDSYEQYF.

Many counts were recorded for this clonotype. Compared with germline, one end of the junction differs, possibly owing to a read error. The V call is TRBV12-3 or TRBV12-4, the J call TRBJ2-7; tentatively, D is TRBD1 (5 bases). The length of the CDR3 is 14 residues. The CDR3 DNA sequence: TGTGCCAGCAGCTTAGGGCAGGGTTACTACGAGCAGTACTTC. Its translation is CASSLGQGYYEQYF.

About this clonotype itself: This could be a read error, since a much larger clone is one nucleotide away. CDR3 amino acids: CVSSSIRRGAYNEQFF. The DNA for the CDR3 is TGTGTCAGCAGCTCGATTCGTCGGGGGGCTTACAATGAGCAGTTCTTC. The chain uses TRBV11-2 and TRBJ2-1, with D tentatively TRBD2 (7 bases). This CDR3 has 16 residues. Germline V gives CDR1 SGHAT, CDR2 FQNNGV.

This clonotype was picked up a small number of times. The chain employs TRBV20-1 and TRBJ2-3; weak D call: TRBD2 (6 bases). V lost 0 bases to trimming and J lost 0 bases, with 10 bases between them. The CDR3 has 15 amino acids. Germline assignment: CDR1 DFQATT and CDR2 SNEGSKA (reference sequence). This chain's CDR3 is CSARDFRGSTDTQYF. The CDR3 nucleotides read TGCAGTGCTAGAGATTTCCGGGGGAGCACAGATACGCAGTATTTT.

This rearrangement joins TRBV4-3 to TRBJ2-2; TRBD1 or TRBD2 may be the D gene (5 bases each). Trimming removed 3 bases at V and 8 bases at J, with 16 bases between. The germline gives CDR1 LGHNA, CDR2 YSLEER. The CDR3 extends over 15 amino acids. The CDR3 sequence is CASSQENLGTGELFF. As DNA, the CDR3 is TGCGCCAGCAGCCAGGAAAACCTGGGGACGGGGGAGCTGTTTTTT.

V usage is TRBV3-1 and J usage is TRBJ2-7, with 9 bases identical to TRBD2. Germline V gene data show CDR1 as LGHDT and CDR2 as YNNKEL (reference sequence). The ends lost 5 bases at V and 5 bases at J; junction bases unmatched: 10. The CDR3 totals 15 residues. Here the CDR3 reads CASSVSGGLGNEQYF. The CDR3 region has the DNA TGTGCCAGCAGCGTTAGCGGGGGACTCGGCAACGAGCAGTACTTC.

This chain joins TRBV12-3 or TRBV12-4 and TRBJ2-1; D is undetermined. V lost 6 bases and J lost 8, with 17 bases in between. This CDR3 contains 14 residues. The CDR3 loop is CASSPVSMKDEQFF. The CDR3 DNA reads as TGTGCCAGCAGCCCCGTCAGTATGAAGGATGAGCAGTTCTTC.

This chain uses TRBV28 with TRBJ1-2; D might be TRBD1 (5 bases). The V end lost 5 bases, the J end lost 2 bases, and 15 bases lay between the germline ends. The CDR3 spans 15 residues. The germline V gene encodes CDR1 MDHEN and CDR2 SYDVKM. CDR3 nucleotides: TGTGCCAGCAGTACCTATAGGGGACCCAACTATGGCTACACCTTC. It encodes CASSTYRGPNYGYTF.

The rearrangement joins TRBV6-5 to TRBJ2-5; D may correspond to TRBD1 or TRBD2 (5 bases each). CDR1 is MNHEY and CDR2 is SVGAGI in the germline V gene. This CDR3 contains 17 residues. V was shortened by 0 bases and J by 0 bases, with 14 bases between the two germline ends. The CDR3 is CASSYSFEGTDQETQYF. For the CDR3, the DNA is TGTGCCAGCAGTTACTCGTTTGAGGGGACCGACCAAGAGACCCAGTACTTC.

This clonotype was recorded at least ten times. V gene TRBV2 combines with J gene TRBJ2-5; possibly TRBD1 for D (5 bases). CDR1 is SNHLY and CDR2 is FYNNEI in the germline V gene. The CDR3 spans 15 residues. The ends were cut back, 2 bases at V and 5 bases at J, with 15 bases in the middle. Here the CDR3 reads CASSEKNQGLETQYF. For the CDR3, the DNA is TGTGCCAGCAGTGAAAAGAATCAGGGATTGGAGACCCAGTACTTC.

This clonotype was seen at least ten times. The V and J genes are TRBV24-1 and TRBJ2-1, with D possibly matching TRBD1 (6 bases). Germline V gene sequence: CDR1 KGHDR, CDR2 SFDVKD. The CDR3 is 13 residues long. The germline V and J ends were trimmed by 3 bases and 10 bases, with 12 bases remaining between them. The CDR3 DNA follows: TGTGCCACCAGTGATCTACAGGGTCGCGAGCAGTTCTTC. Translating it yields CATSDLQGREQFF.

This clonotype was detected many times. This chain links TRBV5-1 with TRBJ2-3; tentatively, D is TRBD1 (5 bases). The CDR3 is made up of 16 amino acids. Looked up from germline, CDR1 is SGHRS and CDR2 is YFSETQ. V was cut by 4 bases and J by 1 base, with 16 bases left in between. CDR3 bases: TGCGCCAGCAGCACCTCACCAGGGCATGGCACAGATACGCAGTATTTT. This translates into CASSTSPGHGTDTQYF.

The chain is built from TRBV7-3 and TRBJ2-5; D gene ambiguous. Germline-derived CDR1 and CDR2 are SGHTA and FQGTGA. Trimming left V 6 bases short and J 5 bases short, with 13 bases between. This CDR3 region has 13 residues. CDR3 nucleotides: TGTGCCAGCAGTTATAAGTATAGCGAGACCCAGTACTTC. Its translation: CASSYKYSETQYF.

This clonotype has a count of ten or more. The chain recombines TRBV10-3 with TRBJ2-3, with unresolved D. Trimming removed 6 bases from V and 4 bases from J, with 11 bases in between. Germline V gene sequence: CDR1 ENHRY, CDR2 SYGVKD. The CDR3 is made up of 13 amino acids. DNA of the CDR3: TGTGCCATCAGCTGGAATGAGGCAGATACGCAGTATTTT. Protein sequence: CAISWNEADTQYF.

This clonotype appeared a few times. The chain links TRBV29-1 to TRBJ2-1; D call uncertain. Germline CDR1 is SQVTM and CDR2 is ANQGSEA. Trimming stripped 6 bases from V and 2 bases from J, with 5 bases between. The CDR3 extends over 11 amino acids. The CDR3 loop is CSVAAYNEQFF. CDR3 coding DNA: TGCAGCGTGGCGGCCTACAATGAGCAGTTCTTC.

This clonotype has a count of ten or more. The chain recombines TRBV5-5 with TRBJ1-1, with a weak D call TRBD1 (5 bases). The CDR3 contains 14 residues. Germline-derived CDR1 and CDR2 are SGHKS and YYEKEE (reference sequence). The germline V and J ends were trimmed by 4 bases and 1 base, with 11 bases remaining between them. DNA of the CDR3: TGTGCCAGCAGCCACGGGACGGGGAACACTGAAGCTTTCTTT. Amino acid sequence: CASSHGTGNTEAFF. Drawing the rest from reference TRBV5-5 and TRBJ1-1, the complete variable domain is DAGVTQSPTHLIKTRGQQVTLRCSPISGHKSVSWYQQVLGQGPQFIFQYYEKEERGRGNFPDRFSARQFPNYSSELNVNALLLGDSALYLCASSHGTGNTEAFFGQGTRLTVV.

In its sample, this clonotype was seen many times. V gene TRBV6-2 or TRBV6-3 combines with J gene TRBJ2-7, with TRBD1 identical over 7 bases. The CDR3 contains 14 residues. Germline CDR1 MNHEY, CDR2 SVGEGT. V lost 4 bases and J lost 3; bases outside the gene matches: 6. CDR3 coding DNA: TGTGCCAGCAGTTGGGGGACAGCTCTCTACGAGCAGTACTTC. Protein sequence: CASSWGTALYEQYF.

The CDR3 loop reads CATSDVRDSQETQYF. The CDR3 DNA sequence: TGTGCCACCAGTGACGTCCGGGACTCCCAAGAGACCCAGTACTTC. The chain recombines TRBV24-1 with TRBJ2-5, with TRBD2 as a possible D gene (6 bases). CDR1 is KGHDR, CDR2 SFDVKD, per germline. V lost 4 bases, J lost 1 base, and 12 bases lay in between. The CDR3 spans 15 residues.

This clonotype was detected many times. The rearrangement uses TRBV7-9 and TRBJ2-1; 13 positions agree with TRBD2. Germline trimming cut 10 bases from V and 8 bases from J; bases unmatched to any gene: 5. This CDR3 has 13 amino acids. Germline assignment: CDR1 SEHNR and CDR2 FQNEAQ (reference sequence). The CDR3: CATGLAGVDEQFF. Here the CDR3 DNA reads TGTGCCACCGGACTAGCGGGGGTTGATGAGCAGTTCTTC. Full variable domain (rest looked up from reference TRBV7-9 and TRBJ2-1): DTGVSQNPRHKITKRGQNVTFRCDPISEHNRLYWYRQTLGQGPEFLTYFQNEAQLEKSRLLSDRFSAERPKGSFSTLEIQRTEQGDSAMYLCATGLAGVDEQFFGPGTRLTVL.

V usage is TRBV27 and J usage is TRBJ2-7, with 10 bases aligning to TRBD2. With 6 bases clipped from V and 6 bases from J, the junction kept 8 bases outside the gene matches. This CDR3 is 14 amino acids long. Germline CDR1 is MNHEY and CDR2 is SMNVEV (reference sequence). In nucleotides, the CDR3 is TGTGCCAGCAGAATAGCGGGAGGCCCTGTCGAGCAGTACTTC. Amino acid sequence: CASRIAGGPVEQYF.

V usage is TRBV2 and J usage is TRBJ2-5; 7 nucleotides match TRBD2. The V and J ends lost 9 bases and 5 bases, in that order; junction bases with no gene match: 12. There are 14 residues in the CDR3. Germline V gene sequence: CDR1 SNHLY, CDR2 FYNNEI. CDR3 region: CARSGAYSGETQYF. CDR3 DNA: TGTGCCAGAAGCGGGGCGTACTCGGGGGAGACCCAGTACTTC.

This chain joins TRBV9 and TRBJ1-5; no clear D. The CDR3 is made up of 14 amino acids. Trimming took 0 bases from V and 6 from J, leaving 10 bases between them. Per the germline V gene, CDR1 is SGDLS and CDR2 is YYNGEE. The CDR3 spells CASSVGGVGQPQHF. Here the CDR3 DNA reads TGTGCCAGCAGCGTAGGGGGAGTCGGTCAGCCCCAGCATTTT.

Ten or more counts support this clonotype. This chain uses TRBV4-2 with TRBJ1-2; 9 bases are a match to TRBD1. The length of the CDR3 is 13 residues. Trimming at V came to 8 bases and at J to 4 bases, leaving 5 bases not matched to a gene. The germline gives CDR1 LGHNA, CDR2 YNFKEQ. The DNA for the CDR3 is TGTGCCAGCGGGCAACAGGGGGCCTATGGCTACACCTTC. It is translated as CASGQQGAYGYTF.